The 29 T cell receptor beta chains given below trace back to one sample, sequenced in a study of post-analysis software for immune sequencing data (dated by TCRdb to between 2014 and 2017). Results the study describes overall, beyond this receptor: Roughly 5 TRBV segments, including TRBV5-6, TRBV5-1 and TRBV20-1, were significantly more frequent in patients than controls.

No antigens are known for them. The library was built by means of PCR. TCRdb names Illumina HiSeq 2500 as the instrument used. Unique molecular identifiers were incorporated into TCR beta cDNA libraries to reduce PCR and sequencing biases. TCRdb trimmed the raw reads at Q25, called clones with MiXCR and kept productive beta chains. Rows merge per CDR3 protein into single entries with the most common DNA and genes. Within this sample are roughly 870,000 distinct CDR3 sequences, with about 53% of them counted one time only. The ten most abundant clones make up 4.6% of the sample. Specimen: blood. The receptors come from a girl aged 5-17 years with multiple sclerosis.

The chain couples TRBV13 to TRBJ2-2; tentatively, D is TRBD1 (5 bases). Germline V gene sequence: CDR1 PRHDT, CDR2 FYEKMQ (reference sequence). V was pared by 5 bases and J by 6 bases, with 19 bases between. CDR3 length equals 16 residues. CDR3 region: CASSPTDTESAGELFF. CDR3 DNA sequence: TGTGCCAGCAGCCCGACGGACACCGAAAGCGCCGGGGAGCTGTTTTTT.

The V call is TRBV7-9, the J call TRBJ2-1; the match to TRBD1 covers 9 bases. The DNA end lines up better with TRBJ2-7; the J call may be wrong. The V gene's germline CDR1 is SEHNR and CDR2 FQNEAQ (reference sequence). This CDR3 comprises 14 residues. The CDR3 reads CASSRTGDPNEQYF. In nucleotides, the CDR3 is TGTGCCAGCAGCAGGACAGGGGACCCCAACGAGCAGTACTTC.

The CDR3 reads CASSQEHSHYEQYF. The DNA of the CDR3 is TGTGCCAGCAGCCAAGAACACAGCCACTACGAGCAGTACTTC. J is TRBJ2-5 and V is TRBV3-1; D ambiguous. The J call may not be correct, given that the DNA end is closer to TRBJ2-7. The germline V gene encodes CDR1 LGHDT and CDR2 YNNKEL (reference sequence). This CDR3 region has 14 residues.

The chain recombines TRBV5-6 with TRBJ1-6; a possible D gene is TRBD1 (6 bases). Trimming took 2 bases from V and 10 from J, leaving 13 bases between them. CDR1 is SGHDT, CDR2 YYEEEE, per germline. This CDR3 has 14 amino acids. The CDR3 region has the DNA TGTGCCAGCAGCTTAAACAGGGAGAGATCACCCCTCCACTTT. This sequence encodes CASSLNRERSPLHF. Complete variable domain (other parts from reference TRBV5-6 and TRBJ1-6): DAGVTQSPTHLIKTRGQQVTLRCSPKSGHDTVSWYQQALGQGPQFIFQYYEEEERQRGNFPDRFSGHQFPNYSSELNVNALLLGDSALYLCASSLNRERSPLHFGNGTRLTVT.

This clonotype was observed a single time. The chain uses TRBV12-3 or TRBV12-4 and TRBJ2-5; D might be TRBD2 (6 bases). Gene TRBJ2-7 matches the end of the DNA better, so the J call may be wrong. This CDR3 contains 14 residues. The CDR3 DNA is TGTGCCAGCAGGAAGTCAGGAGGGAGCTACGAGCAGTACTTC. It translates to CASRKSGGSYEQYF.

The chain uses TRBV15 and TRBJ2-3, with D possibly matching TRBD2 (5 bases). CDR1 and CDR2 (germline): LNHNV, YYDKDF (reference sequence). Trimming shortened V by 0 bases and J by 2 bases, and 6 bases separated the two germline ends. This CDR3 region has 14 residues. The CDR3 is CATSRETITDTQYF. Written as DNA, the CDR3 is TGTGCCACCAGCAGAGAGACTATCACAGATACGCAGTATTTT.

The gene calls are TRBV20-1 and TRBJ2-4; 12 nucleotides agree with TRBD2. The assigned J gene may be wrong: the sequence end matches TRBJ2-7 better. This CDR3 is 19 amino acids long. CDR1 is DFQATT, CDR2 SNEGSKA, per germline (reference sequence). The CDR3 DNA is TGCAGTGCCCTCAAAATTCCGGGACTAGCGGGCTTCCCTCACTACGAGCAGTACTTC. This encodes CSALKIPGLAGFPHYEQYF.

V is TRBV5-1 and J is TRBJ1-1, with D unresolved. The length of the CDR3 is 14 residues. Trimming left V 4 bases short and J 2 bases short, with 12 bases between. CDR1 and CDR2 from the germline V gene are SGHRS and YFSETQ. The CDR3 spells CASSPREGNTEAFF. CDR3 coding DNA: TGCGCCAGCAGCCCGAGGGAAGGAAACACTGAAGCTTTCTTT.

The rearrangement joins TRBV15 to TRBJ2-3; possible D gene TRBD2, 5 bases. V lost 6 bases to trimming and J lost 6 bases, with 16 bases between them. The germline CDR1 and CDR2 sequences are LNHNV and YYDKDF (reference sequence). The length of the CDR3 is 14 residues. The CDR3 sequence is CATREEGSHDTQYF. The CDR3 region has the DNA TGTGCCACCAGGGAAGAAGGGAGCCATGATACGCAGTATTTT.

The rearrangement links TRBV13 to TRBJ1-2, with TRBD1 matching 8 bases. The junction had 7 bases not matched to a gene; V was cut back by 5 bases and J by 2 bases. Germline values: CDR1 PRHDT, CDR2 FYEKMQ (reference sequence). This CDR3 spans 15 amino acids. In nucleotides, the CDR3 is TGTGCCAGCAGCCACGGACAGGGCGGAAACTATGGCTACACCTTC. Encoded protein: CASSHGQGGNYGYTF. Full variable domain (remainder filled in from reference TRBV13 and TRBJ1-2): AAGVIQSPRHLIKEKRETATLKCYPIPRHDTVYWYQQGPGQDPQFLISFYEKMQSDKGSIPDRFSAQQFSDYHSELNMSSLELGDSALYFCASSHGQGGNYGYTFGSGTRLTVV.

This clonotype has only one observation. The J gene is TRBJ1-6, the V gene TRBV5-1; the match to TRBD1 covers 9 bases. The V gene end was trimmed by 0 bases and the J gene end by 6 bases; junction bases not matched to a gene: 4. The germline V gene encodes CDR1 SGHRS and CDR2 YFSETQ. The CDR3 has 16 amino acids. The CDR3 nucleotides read TGCGCCAGCAGCTTGGACGGACAGGGGTTTAATTCACCCCTCCACTTT. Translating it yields CASSLDGQGFNSPLHF.

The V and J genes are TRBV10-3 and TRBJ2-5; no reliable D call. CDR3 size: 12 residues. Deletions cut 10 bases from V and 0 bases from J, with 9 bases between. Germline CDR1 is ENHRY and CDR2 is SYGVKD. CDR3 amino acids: CATSGYQETQYF. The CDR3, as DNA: TGTGCCACTAGTGGGTACCAAGAGACCCAGTACTTC.

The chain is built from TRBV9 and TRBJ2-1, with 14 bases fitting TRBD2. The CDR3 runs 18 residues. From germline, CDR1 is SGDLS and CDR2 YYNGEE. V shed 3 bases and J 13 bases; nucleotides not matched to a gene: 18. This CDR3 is CASSGGLAGDLLQETQFF. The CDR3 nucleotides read TGTGCCAGCAGCGGGGGACTAGCGGGAGACCTGTTACAAGAGACCCAGTTCTTC.

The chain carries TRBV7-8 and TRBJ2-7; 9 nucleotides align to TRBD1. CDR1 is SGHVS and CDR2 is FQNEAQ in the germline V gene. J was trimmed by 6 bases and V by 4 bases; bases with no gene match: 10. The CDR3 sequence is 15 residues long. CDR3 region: CASSSGGTGISEQYF. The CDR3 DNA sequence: TGTGCCAGCAGCTCCGGAGGGACAGGGATTTCCGAGCAGTACTTC.

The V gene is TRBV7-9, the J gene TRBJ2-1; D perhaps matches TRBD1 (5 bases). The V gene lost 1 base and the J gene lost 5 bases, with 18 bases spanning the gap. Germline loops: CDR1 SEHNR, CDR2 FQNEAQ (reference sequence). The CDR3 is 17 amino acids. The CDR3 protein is CASSLGYGALQNNEQFF. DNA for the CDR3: TGTGCCAGCAGCTTAGGGTATGGGGCCCTTCAAAACAATGAGCAGTTCTTC.

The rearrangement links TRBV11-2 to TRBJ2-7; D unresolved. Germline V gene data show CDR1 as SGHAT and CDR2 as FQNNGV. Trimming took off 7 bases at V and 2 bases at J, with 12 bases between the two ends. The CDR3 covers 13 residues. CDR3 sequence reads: CASMAALAYEQYF. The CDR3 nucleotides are TGTGCCAGCATGGCAGCCTTAGCCTACGAGCAGTACTTC. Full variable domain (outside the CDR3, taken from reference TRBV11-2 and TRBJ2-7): EAGVAQSPRYKIIEKRQSVAFWCNPISGHATLYWYQQILGQGPKLLIQFQNNGVVDDSQLPKDRFSAERLKGVDSTLKIQPAKLEDSAVYLCASMAALAYEQYFGPGTRLTVT.

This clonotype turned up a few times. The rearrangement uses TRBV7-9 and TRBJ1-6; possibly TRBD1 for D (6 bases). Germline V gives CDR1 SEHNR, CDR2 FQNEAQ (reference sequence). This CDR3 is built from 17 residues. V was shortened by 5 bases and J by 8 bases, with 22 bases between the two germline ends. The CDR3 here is CASSLYRVGGLDSPLHF. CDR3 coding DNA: TGTGCCAGCAGCCTTTACAGGGTGGGGGGTCTGGATTCACCCCTCCACTTT.

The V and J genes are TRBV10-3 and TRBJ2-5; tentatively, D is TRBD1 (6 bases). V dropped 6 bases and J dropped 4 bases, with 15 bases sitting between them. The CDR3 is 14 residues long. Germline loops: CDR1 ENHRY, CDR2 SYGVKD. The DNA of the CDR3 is TGTGCCATCAGAGGACTCTTACAGGGAGAGACCCAGTACTTC. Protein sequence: CAIRGLLQGETQYF.

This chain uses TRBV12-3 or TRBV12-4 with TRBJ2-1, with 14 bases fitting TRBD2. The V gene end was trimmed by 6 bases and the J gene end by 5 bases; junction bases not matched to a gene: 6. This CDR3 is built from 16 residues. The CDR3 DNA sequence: TGTGCCAGCAGACGCGGGACTAGCGGGAGTGACAATGAGCAGTTCTTC. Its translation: CASRRGTSGSDNEQFF.

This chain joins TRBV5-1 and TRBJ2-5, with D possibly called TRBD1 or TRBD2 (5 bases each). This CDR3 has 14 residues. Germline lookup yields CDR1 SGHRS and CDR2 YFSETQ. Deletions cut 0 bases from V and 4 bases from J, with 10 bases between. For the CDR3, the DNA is TGCGCCAGCAGCTTGGGACAGAGGGGAGAGACCCAGTACTTC. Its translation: CASSLGQRGETQYF.

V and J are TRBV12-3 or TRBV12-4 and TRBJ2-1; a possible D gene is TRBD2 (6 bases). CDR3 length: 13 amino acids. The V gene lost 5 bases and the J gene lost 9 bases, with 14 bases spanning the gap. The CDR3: CASSPRLEGEQFF. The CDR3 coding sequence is TGTGCCAGCAGTCCCCGACTAGAGGGTGAGCAGTTCTTC.

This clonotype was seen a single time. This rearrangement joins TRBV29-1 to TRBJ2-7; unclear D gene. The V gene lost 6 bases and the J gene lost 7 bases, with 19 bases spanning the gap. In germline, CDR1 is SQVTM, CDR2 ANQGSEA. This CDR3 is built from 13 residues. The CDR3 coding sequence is TGCAGCGTACGGACGAGTTCATACAATGAGCAGTACTTC. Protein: CSVRTSSYNEQYF.

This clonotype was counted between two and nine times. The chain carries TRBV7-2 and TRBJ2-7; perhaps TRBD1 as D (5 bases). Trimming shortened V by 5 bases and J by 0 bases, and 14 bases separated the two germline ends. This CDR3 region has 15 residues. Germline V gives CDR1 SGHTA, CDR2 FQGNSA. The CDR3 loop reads CASSARQMSSYEQYF. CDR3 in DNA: TGTGCCAGCAGCGCCCGACAGATGAGCTCCTACGAGCAGTACTTC. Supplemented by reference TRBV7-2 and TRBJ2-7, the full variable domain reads GAGVSQSPSNKVTEKGKDVELRCDPISGHTALYWYRQSLGQGLEFLIYFQGNSAPDKSGLPSDRFSAERTGGSVSTLTIQRTQQEDSAVYLCASSARQMSSYEQYFGPGTRLTVT.

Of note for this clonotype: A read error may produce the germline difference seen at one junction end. The CDR3 loop is CSVKTGESGTNVLTF. CDR3 nucleotide sequence: TGCAGCGTTAAGACAGGGGAGTCTGGGACCAACGTCCTGACTTTC. The J gene is TRBJ2-6, the V gene TRBV29-1; TRBD1 aligns across 8 bases. The germline gives CDR1 SQVTM, CDR2 ANQGSEA. CDR3 length equals 15 residues. Full variable domain (rest looked up from reference TRBV29-1 and TRBJ2-6): SAVISQKPSRDICQRGTSLTIQCQVDSQVTMMFWYRQQPGQSLTLIATANQGSEATYESGFVIDKFPISRPNLTFSTLTVSNMSPEDSSIYLCSVKTGESGTNVLTFGAGSRLTVL.

The CDR3 bases are TGTGCCAGCAGCTACCGATGGGCCGATAGTGACGAGCAGTACTTC. Protein: CASSYRWADSDEQYF. The chain has TRBV7-9 and TRBJ2-7; no firm D call. V dropped 4 bases and J dropped 5 bases, with 18 bases sitting between them. The CDR3 contains 15 residues. Looked up from germline, CDR1 is SEHNR and CDR2 is FQNEAQ (reference sequence).

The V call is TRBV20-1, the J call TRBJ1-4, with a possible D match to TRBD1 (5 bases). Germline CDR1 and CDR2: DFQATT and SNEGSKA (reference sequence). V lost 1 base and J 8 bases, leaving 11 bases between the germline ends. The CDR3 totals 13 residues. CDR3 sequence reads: CSARVPGGEKLFF. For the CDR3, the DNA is TGCAGTGCTAGAGTACCCGGGGGGGAAAAACTGTTTTTT.

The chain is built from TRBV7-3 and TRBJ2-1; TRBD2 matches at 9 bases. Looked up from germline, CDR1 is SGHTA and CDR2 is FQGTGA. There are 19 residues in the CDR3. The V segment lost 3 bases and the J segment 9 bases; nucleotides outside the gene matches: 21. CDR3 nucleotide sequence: TGTGCCAGCAGCTTGGACCGCGACTCGGGCGGGAGGGCCGGCTCTGAGCAGTTCTTC. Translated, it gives CASSLDRDSGGRAGSEQFF.

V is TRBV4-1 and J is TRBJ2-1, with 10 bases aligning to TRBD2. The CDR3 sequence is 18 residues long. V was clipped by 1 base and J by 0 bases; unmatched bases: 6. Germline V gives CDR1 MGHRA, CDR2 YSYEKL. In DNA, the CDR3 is TGCGCCAGCAGCCAAGTCCCCGGACTAGCGGCCTCCTACAATGAGCAGTTCTTC. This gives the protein CASSQVPGLAASYNEQFF.

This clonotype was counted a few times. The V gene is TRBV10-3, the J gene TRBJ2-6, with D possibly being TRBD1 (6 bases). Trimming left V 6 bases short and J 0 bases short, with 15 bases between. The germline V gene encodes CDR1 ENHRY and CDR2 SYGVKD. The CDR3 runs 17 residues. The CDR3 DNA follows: TGTGCCATCAGACAAGGGGGAGTTCTCTCTGGGGCCAACGTCCTGACTTTC. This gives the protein CAIRQGGVLSGANVLTF.